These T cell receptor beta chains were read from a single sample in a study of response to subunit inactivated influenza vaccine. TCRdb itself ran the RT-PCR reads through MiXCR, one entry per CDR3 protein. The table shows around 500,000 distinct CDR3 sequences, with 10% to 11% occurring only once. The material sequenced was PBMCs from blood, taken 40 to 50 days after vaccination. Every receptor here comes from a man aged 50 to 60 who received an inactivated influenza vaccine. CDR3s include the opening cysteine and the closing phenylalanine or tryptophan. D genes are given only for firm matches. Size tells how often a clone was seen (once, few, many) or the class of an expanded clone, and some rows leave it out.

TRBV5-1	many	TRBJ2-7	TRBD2	TGCGCCAGCAGCTTGCTAGCGGATAGCTCCTACGAGCAGTACTTC	CASSLLADSSYEQYF
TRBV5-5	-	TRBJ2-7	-	TGTGCCAGCAGCTTGGGGTGGAGATCCTACGAGCAGTACTTC	CASSLGWRSYEQYF
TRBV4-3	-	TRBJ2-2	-	TGCGCCAGCAGCCCGGAACGCCGGTGGTTGGACACCGGGGAGCTGTTTTTT	CASSPERRWLDTGELFF
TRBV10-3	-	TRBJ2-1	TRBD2	TGTGCCATCAGAGAGTCTGGCGGGAGTTCCTACAATGAGCAGTTCTTC	CAIRESGGSSYNEQFF
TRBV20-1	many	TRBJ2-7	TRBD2	TGCAGTGCTAGAGACGTATCCGGGAGGCTAAACGAGCAGTACTTC	CSARDVSGRLNEQYF
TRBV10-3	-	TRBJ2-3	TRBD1	TGTGCCATCGGGACAGGGACTATGGATACGCAGTATTTT	CAIGTGTMDTQYF
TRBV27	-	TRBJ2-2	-	TGTGCCAGCAGTCCAAGGACGACCGGGTTGCTGTTTTTT	CASSPRTTGLLFF
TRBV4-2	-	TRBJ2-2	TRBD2	TGTGCCAGCAGCCCTTCGACTAGCGGGAGGGCCTGGGGGACCGGGGAGCTGTTTTTT	CASSPSTSGRAWGTGELFF
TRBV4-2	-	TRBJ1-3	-	TGTGCCAGCAGCCACCTCGGGGAGGGTATAAGAAACACCATATATTTT	CASSHLGEGIRNTIYF
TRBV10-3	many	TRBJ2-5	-	TGTGCCATCAGTTCCGGGAACCGGGAGACCCAGTACTTC	CAISSGNRETQYF
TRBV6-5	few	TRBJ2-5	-	TGTGCCAGCAGTTACGGAACCTCTCTAGGGGAGACCCAGTACTTC	CASSYGTSLGETQYF
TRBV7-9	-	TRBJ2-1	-	TGTGCCAGCAGCCTCAGGGGAACTCCCAATGAGCAGTTCTTC	CASSLRGTPNEQFF
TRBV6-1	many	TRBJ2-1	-	TGTGCCAGCACCAACGGGCGGGACGCCTACAATGAGCAGTTCTTC	CASTNGRDAYNEQFF
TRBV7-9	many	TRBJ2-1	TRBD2	TGTGCCAGCGGACTAGCGGCCTACAATGAGCAGTTCTTC	CASGLAAYNEQFF
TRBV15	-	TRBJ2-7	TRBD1	TGTGCCACCAGCAGAGGACAGGGTAGCGACGAGCAGTACTTC	CATSRGQGSDEQYF
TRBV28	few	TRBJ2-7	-	TGTGCCAGCAGTACGGGACACACCTACGAGCAGTACTTC	CASSTGHTYEQYF
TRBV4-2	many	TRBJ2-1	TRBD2	TGTGCCAGCAGCCAAGAGGTAGCGGGAGGGGGGCATGAGCAGTTCTTC	CASSQEVAGGGHEQFF
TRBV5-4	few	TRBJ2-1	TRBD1	TGTGCCAGCAGCTTGGGACAGGGGGTATGGGGTGAGCAGTTCTTC	CASSLGQGVWGEQFF
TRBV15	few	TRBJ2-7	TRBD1	TGTGCCACCAGCAGAGAAGACAGGGCAGCCCTATACTTC	CATSREDRAALYF
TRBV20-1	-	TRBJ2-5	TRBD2	TGCAGTGCGACAAGAGGAACGGGGGGGCTGCGGACCCAGTACTTC	CSATRGTGGLRTQYF
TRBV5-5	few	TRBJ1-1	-	TGTGCCAGCAGCTTGATAGGGCTCGGCACTGAAGCTTTCTTT	CASSLIGLGTEAFF
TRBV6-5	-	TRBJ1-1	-	TGTGCCACTACAATGAACACTGAAGCTTTCTTT	CATTMNTEAFF
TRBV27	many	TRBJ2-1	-	TGTGCCAGCAGTTCGGACTATCCCAATGAGCAGTTCTTC	CASSSDYPNEQFF
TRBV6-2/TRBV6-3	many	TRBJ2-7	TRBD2	TGTGCCAGCAGTCGACTAGCGGGTGCCTACGAGCAGTACTTC	CASSRLAGAYEQYF
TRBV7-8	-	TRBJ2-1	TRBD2	TGTGCCAGCAGCATAGGACTAGGTGGAGGCAATGAGCAGTTCTTC	CASSIGLGGGNEQFF
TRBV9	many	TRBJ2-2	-	TGTGCCAGCAGCGTAGAGTTAGGGGGCACCGGGGAGCTGTTTTTT	CASSVELGGTGELFF
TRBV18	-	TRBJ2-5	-	TGTGCCAGCTCCCCCCAGGAGGGGGGAAGGGAGACCCAGTACTTC	CASSPQEGGRETQYF
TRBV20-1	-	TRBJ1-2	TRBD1	TGCAGTGCTTGGACCCGGGACAGCCTCAACTATGGCTACACCTTC	CSAWTRDSLNYGYTF
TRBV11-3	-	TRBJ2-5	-	TGTGCCAGCAGCTACATGAGTGGCCAAGAGACCCAGTACTTC	CASSYMSGQETQYF
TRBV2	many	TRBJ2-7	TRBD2	TGTGCCAGCAGTGAGGCTAGCGGGACCTCCTACGAGCAGTACTTC	CASSEASGTSYEQYF
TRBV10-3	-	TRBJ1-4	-	TGTGCCATCAGTGCAGGCAGGGGCGATGAAAAACTGTTTTTT	CAISAGRGDEKLFF
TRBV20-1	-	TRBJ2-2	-	TGCAGTGCTAGCGGTGGGAGTAACGCCGGGGAGCTGTTTTTT	CSASGGSNAGELFF
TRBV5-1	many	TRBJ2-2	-	TGCGCCAGCAGCCCCTGGACAGAACACACCGGGGAGCTGTTTTTT	CASSPWTEHTGELFF
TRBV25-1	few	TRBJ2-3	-	TGTGCCAGCAGCATACAGGATAAGCAGTATTTT	CASSIQDKQYF
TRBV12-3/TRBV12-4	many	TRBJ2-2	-	TGTGCCAGTGCTCAGGATGTTAGCGGATTCACCGGGGAGCTGTTTTTT	CASAQDVSGFTGELFF
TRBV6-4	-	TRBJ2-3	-	TGTGCCAGCAGTGCACGGTCCTCAGGGACCACAGATACGCAGTATTTT	CASSARSSGTTDTQYF
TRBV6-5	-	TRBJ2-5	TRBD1	TGTGCCAGCAGTTACACCGGGACAGAAGAGACCCAGTACTTC	CASSYTGTEETQYF
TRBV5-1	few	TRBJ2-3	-	TGCGCCAGCAGCTTGGCCGCCCGGGCTCACACAGATACGCAGTATTTT	CASSLAARAHTDTQYF
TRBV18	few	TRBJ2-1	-	TGTGCCAGCTCACCACGACTCAGTGAGCAGTTCTTC	CASSPRLSEQFF
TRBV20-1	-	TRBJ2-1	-	TGCAGTGCCAGGCGGCCGACCGACTATGAGCAGTTCTTC	CSARRPTDYEQFF
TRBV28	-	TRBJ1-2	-	TGTGCCAGCAGTTTTATTGGCTACACCTTC	CASSFIGYTF
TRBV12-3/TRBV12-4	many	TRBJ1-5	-	TGTGCCAGCACCAACTTTCGGCGGGGCATTAATTATAGCAATCAGCCCCAGCATTTT	CASTNFRRGINYSNQPQHF
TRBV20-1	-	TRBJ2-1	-	TGCAGTGCTACAGAAATAAACAATGAGCAGTTCTTC	CSATEINNEQFF
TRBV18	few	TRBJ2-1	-	TGTGCCAGCTCACCAATTAGGGGGGGCTCTTACAATGAGCAGTTCTTC	CASSPIRGGSYNEQFF
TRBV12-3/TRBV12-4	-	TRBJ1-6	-	TGTGCCAGCAGTTCTTGGGGGGCGCAGAATTCACCCCTCCACTTT	CASSSWGAQNSPLHF
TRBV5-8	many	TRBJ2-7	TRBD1	TGTGCCAGCAGCTCCGCAAGGACAGGGACCTACGAGCAGTACTTC	CASSSARTGTYEQYF